Listed below are T cell receptor beta chains from one sample, sequenced in a study of PD-1 blockade in mismatch repair-deficient tumors. The repertoire was sequenced with immunoSEQ multiplex PCR; TCRdb's copy has only in-frame clones and lacks some. The table includes about 68,000 clones, almost 80% detected once. Here the sequenced sample was peripheral blood, taken 2 weeks after starting pembrolizumab. The receptors here all came from an adult with mismatch repair-deficient cancer. Each CDR3 is given without its conserved first and last residue. Fields, in order: V gene, J gene, CDR3 protein.

>TRBV28|TRBJ2-1
ASSTHGPPGQF
>TRBV29-1|TRBJ2-2
KTGELF
>TRBV30|TRBJ1-5
AWSVRGTNQPQH
>TRBV7-2|TRBJ1-1
ASSSGEQGVKEAF
>TRBV18|TRBJ2-1
ASSPQGQGTKNEQF
>TRBV18|TRBJ1-1
ASSPKKNTEAF
>TRBV27|TRBJ2-7
ASSFRGNSYEQY
>TRBV5-1|TRBJ2-2
ASSLDLRGGGELF
>TRBV9|TRBJ2-7
ASRPPLGQNYEQY
>TRBV11-3|TRBJ2-1
ASSRGPNNEQF
>TRBV28|TRBJ1-4
ASSLRGGQPNEKLF
>TRBV30|TRBJ2-7
AWKLAGGREQY
>TRBV5-1|TRBJ2-3
ASSLERVGTDTQY
>TRBV6-1|TRBJ1-1
ASSYQGEAF
>TRBV18|TRBJ2-1
ASSPGGQGANEQF
>TRBV7-9|TRBJ2-7
ASSFLGTYEQY
>TRBV5-4|TRBJ2-3
ASSFRTSGNSDTQY
>TRBV7-2|TRBJ1-5
ASSFAPNSNQPQH
>TRBV7-8|TRBJ1-5
ASSLQGSGNQPQH
>TRBV7-9|TRBJ1-2
ASSRMERGYT
>TRBV5-4|TRBJ2-7
ASSLDVYEQY
>TRBV6-1|TRBJ1-5
ASSEIWTGGIQPQH
>TRBV5-4|TRBJ2-7
ASSQRTEIYYEQY
>TRBV7-3|TRBJ2-7
ASSFTPPAVQY
>TRBV5-6|TRBJ1-4
ASSWTGGRDEKLF
>TRBV9|TRBJ2-1
ASSGGLASEQF
>TRBV5-4|TRBJ2-1
ASSAQSFSYNEQF
>TRBV29-1|TRBJ1-1
SVGFPGGSVTEAF
>TRBV11-3|TRBJ2-6
ASSLRQSGANVLT
>TRBV11-2|TRBJ2-7
ASSLPSGSGVNEQY
>TRBV5-5|TRBJ2-7
ASSFKSDEQY
>TRBV7-3|TRBJ2-1
ASSTRQGSYNEQF
>TRBV18|TRBJ2-6
ASSPPLSGFGANVLT
>TRBV30|TRBJ2-1
AWSIQLAGGEQF
>TRBV4-1|TRBJ1-1
ASSQGRRSDRWMNTEAF
>TRBV25-1|TRBJ1-1
ASLENTEAF
>TRBV11-2|TRBJ2-4
ASSHPDRLAKNIQY
>TRBV5-1|TRBJ2-5
ASSLTGVETQY
>TRBV9|TRBJ2-1
ASRGTVYNEQF
>TRBV7-2|TRBJ2-1
ASSLVLAPF
>TRBV7-2|TRBJ1-2
ASSLPGANYGYT
>TRBV15|TRBJ2-2
ATSRDLASGDTGELF
>TRBV5-3|TRBJ2-3
ASSLTLAATDTQY
>TRBV7-6|TRBJ2-5
ASSLGLGGGETQY
>TRBV19|TRBJ2-2
ASSKGVQAGELF
>TRBV11-3|TRBJ2-7
ASSLAGQGAEQY
>TRBV7-3|TRBJ1-1
ASSLDRVETEAF
>TRBV5-1|TRBJ1-4
ASSPGTGNEKLF
>TRBV30|TRBJ2-1
AWSDGSVSYNEQF
>TRBV5-4|TRBJ2-7
ASSTGAGAYEQY
>TRBV5-6|TRBJ2-7
ASSFSGRGEQY
>TRBV9|TRBJ2-2
ASSYPRDYKYGRTSGELF
>TRBV29-1|TRBJ1-1
SVRNRGGTEAF